This TCR beta chain was profiled in a study of OX40 agonist ivuxolimab in advanced cancers. Profiled with immunoSEQ multiplex PCR; TCRdb holds only in-frame clones, not every one. The sample includes tens of thousands of clones, roughly nine tenths of them seen just once. The CDR3 has 17 amino acids. Trimming removed 1 base from V and 2 bases from J, with 17 bases in between. CDR1 SEHNR and CDR2 FQNEAQ come from the germline V gene (reference sequence). In this sample, this clone turned up a few times. The specimen comprised CD4+ or CD8+ T cells sorted from blood, sampled in a trial of the OX40 agonist ivuxolimab. The rearrangement uses TRBV7-9 and TRBJ1-1; a weak D match, TRBD1 (5 bases). The receptor was derived from an adult with an advanced solid tumor such as melanoma, head and neck, liver or kidney cancer. The CDR3 region has the DNA TGTGCCAGCAGCTTAGGTTTTGGCGGGGACGGAAACACTGAAGCTTTCTTT. As protein: CASSLGFGGDGNTEAFF.